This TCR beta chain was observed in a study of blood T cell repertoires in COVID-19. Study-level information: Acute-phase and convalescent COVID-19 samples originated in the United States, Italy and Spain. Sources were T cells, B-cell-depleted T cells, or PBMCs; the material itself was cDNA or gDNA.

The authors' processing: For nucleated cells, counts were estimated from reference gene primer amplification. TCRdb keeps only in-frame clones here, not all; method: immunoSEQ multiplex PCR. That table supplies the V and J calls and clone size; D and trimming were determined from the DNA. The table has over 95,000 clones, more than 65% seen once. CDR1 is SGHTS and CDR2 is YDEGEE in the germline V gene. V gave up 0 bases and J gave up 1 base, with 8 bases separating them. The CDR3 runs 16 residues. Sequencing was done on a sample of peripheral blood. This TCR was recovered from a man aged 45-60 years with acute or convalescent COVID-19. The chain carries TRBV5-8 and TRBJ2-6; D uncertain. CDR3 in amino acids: CASSLALLSGANVLTF. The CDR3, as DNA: TGTGCCAGCAGCTTGGCTTTACTTTCTGGGGCCAACGTCCTGACTTTC. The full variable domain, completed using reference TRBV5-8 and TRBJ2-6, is EAGVTQSPTHLIKTRGQQATLRCSPISGHTSVYWYQQALGLGLQFLLWYDEGEERNRGNFPPRFSGRQFPNYSSELNVNALELEDSALYLCASSLALLSGANVLTFGAGSRLTVL.